The 19 T cell receptor beta chains below come from one sample, sequenced in a study of PD-1 blockade in classical Hodgkin lymphoma. Every patient was affected by relapse after autologous stem cell transplantation, while exposure to brentuximab vedotin was not uniform. Measured with immunoSEQ multiplex PCR; TCRdb has only the in-frame clones, and not every one. The sample has some 96,000 clones, roughly 76% seen once. The specimen was peripheral blood mononuclear cells (PBMCs), collected before the second cycle of nivolumab. The receptors stem from a human donor with classical Hodgkin lymphoma.

The chain carries TRBV5-4 and TRBJ2-7, with 11 positions matching TRBD2. Germline V gene lookup returns CDR1 SGHNT and CDR2 YYREEE (reference sequence). With V trimmed by 4 bases and J by 3 bases, 6 bases remained unmatched. This CDR3 spans 15 amino acids. CDR3 protein: CASSPGGTSGYEQYF. CDR3 in DNA: TGTGCCAGCAGCCCCGGTGGGACTAGCGGCTACGAGCAGTACTTC.

The rearrangement joins TRBV19 to TRBJ2-2; possibly TRBD1 for D (7 bases). CDR1 LNHDA and CDR2 SQIVND come from the germline V gene (reference sequence). V shed 4 bases and J shed 8 bases, with 14 bases lying between them. This CDR3 is 14 amino acids long. CDR3 sequence reads: CASSRTGGTGELFF. The CDR3 region has the DNA TGTGCCAGTAGTAGGACAGGAGGGACTGGGGAGCTGTTTTTT.

CDR3 sequence reads: CASSPLVAGGRDEQFF. The CDR3, as DNA: TGTGCCAGCAGCCCTCTGGTAGCGGGAGGACGGGATGAGCAGTTCTTC. This chain uses TRBV7-9 with TRBJ2-1, with 10 bases that match TRBD2. The CDR3 consists of 16 residues. Germline V gene data show CDR1 as SEHNR and CDR2 as FQNEAQ (reference sequence). V trimming: 5 bases; J trimming: 8 bases; junction bases outside the gene matches: 12. Variable domain in full (rest from reference TRBV7-9 and TRBJ2-1): DTGVSQNPRHKITKRGQNVTFRCDPISEHNRLYWYRQTLGQGPEFLTYFQNEAQLEKSRLLSDRFSAERPKGSFSTLEIQRTEQGDSAMYLCASSPLVAGGRDEQFFGPGTRLTVL.

The rearrangement uses TRBV5-1 and TRBJ2-5, with 7 bases matching TRBD2. V dropped 7 bases and J dropped 2; count of bases not matched to a gene: 14. The germline V gene has CDR1 SGHRS and CDR2 YFSETQ. The CDR3 runs 16 residues. As DNA, the CDR3 is TGCGCCAGCGGGAGGGCGAGTAGGAGCTATCAAGAGACCCAGTACTTC. This encodes CASGRASRSYQETQYF.

This clone was detected only a few times. The chain combines TRBV6-5 with TRBJ1-2; TRBD1 matches 7 bases. The CDR3 totals 16 residues. Trimming cost V 1 base and J 2 bases; bases outside gene matches: 7. Looked up from germline, CDR1 is MNHEY and CDR2 is SVGAGI. CDR3 coding DNA: TGTGCCAGCAGTTACTTGGGGACAGCACAGAACTATGGCTACACCTTC. As protein: CASSYLGTAQNYGYTF.

This chain links TRBV19 with TRBJ1-5; D gene uncertain. The CDR3 totals 15 residues. Trimming took off 7 bases at V and 0 bases at J, with 13 bases between the two ends. The germline CDR1 and CDR2 sequences are LNHDA and SQIVND (reference sequence). CDR3 bases: TGTGCCAGTAATCCTTTCGCTTATAGCAATCAGCCCCAGCATTTT. Its translation is CASNPFAYSNQPQHF.

J is TRBJ2-3 and V is TRBV2; TRBD1 is a possible D gene (6 bases). Germline V gene data show CDR1 as SNHLY and CDR2 as FYNNEI. CDR3 length: 12 amino acids. V was clipped by 6 bases and J by 9 bases, with 13 bases between them. CDR3 DNA: TGTGCCAGCAGAGGGGGAAGCCCAACGCAGTATTTT. Encoded protein: CASRGGSPTQYF.

The rearrangement joins TRBV11-2 to TRBJ2-6, with D unresolved. The CDR3 spans 18 residues. Germline assignment: CDR1 SGHAT and CDR2 FQNNGV. The V end lost 5 bases, the J end lost 1 base, and 18 bases lay between the germline ends. Here the CDR3 reads CASSPVGSSPSGANVLTF. CDR3 bases: TGTGCCAGCAGCCCGGTGGGGTCCAGTCCTTCTGGGGCCAACGTCCTGACTTTC.

This clone was counted between two and nine times. This sequence joins TRBV2 and TRBJ2-7; no reliable D call. CDR1 is SNHLY and CDR2 is FYNNEI in the germline V gene. This CDR3 contains 12 residues. The germline V and J ends were trimmed by 4 bases and 1 base, with 5 bases remaining between them. The CDR3: CASSGVSYEQYF. The CDR3 DNA is TGTGCCAGCAGTGGTGTTTCCTACGAGCAGTACTTC.

The chain is built from TRBV5-1 and TRBJ1-3; 9 nucleotides match TRBD1. After removal of 4 bases from V and 4 bases from J, the junction contained 3 bases not matched to a gene. The CDR3 length is 14 residues. CDR1 and CDR2 (germline): SGHRS, YFSETQ. DNA of the CDR3: TGCGCCAGCAGCGGAGGGACAGGGGGAAACACCATATATTTT. This codes for CASSGGTGGNTIYF.

J is TRBJ2-5 and V is TRBV5-1; D gene uncertain. CDR1 and CDR2 from the germline V gene are SGHRS and YFSETQ. CDR3 length equals 15 residues. V was clipped by 7 bases and J by 0 bases, with 16 bases between them. The CDR3 DNA is TGCGCCAGCGTCGGGCCGAGCGCAAACCAAGAGACCCAGTACTTC. It is translated as CASVGPSANQETQYF. The full variable domain, rest sourced from reference TRBV5-1 and TRBJ2-5, is KAGVTQTPRYLIKTRGQQVTLSCSPISGHRSVSWYQQTPGQGLQFLFEYFSETQRNKGNFPGRFSGRQFSNSRSEMNVSTLELGDSALYLCASVGPSANQETQYFGPGTRLLVL.

V is TRBV29-1 and J is TRBJ2-2; D assignment may be TRBD1 or TRBD2 (5 bases each). CDR1 and CDR2 (germline): SQVTM, ANQGSEA. There are 11 residues in the CDR3. Trimming removed 7 bases from V and 6 bases from J, with 9 bases in between. The CDR3: CSAGSPGELFF. DNA for the CDR3: TGCAGCGCAGGGAGTCCCGGGGAGCTGTTTTTT.

This clone was seen more than once but under ten times. The chain couples TRBV27 to TRBJ2-1, with D perhaps matching TRBD1 or TRBD2 (5 bases each). The CDR3 contains 14 residues. CDR1 and CDR2 from the germline V gene are MNHEY and SMNVEV (reference sequence). V shed 6 bases and J shed 6 bases, with 15 bases lying between them. CDR3 sequence (DNA): TGTGCCAGCAGGAGGGGCTACCCCGGCAATGAGCAGTTCTTC. Its translation: CASRRGYPGNEQFF.

V usage is TRBV5-1 and J usage is TRBJ2-7; tentatively, D is TRBD1 (5 bases). Per germline, CDR1 SGHRS and CDR2 YFSETQ. V was clipped by 4 bases and J by 5 bases, with 25 bases between them. The CDR3 is made up of 17 amino acids. The CDR3 nucleotides read TGCGCCAGCAGCCCCCAAGGTCAGGGTTTAAGCCTCCACGAGCAGTACTTC. This encodes CASSPQGQGLSLHEQYF.

The chain couples TRBV19 to TRBJ1-1; the D is unclear. V dropped 7 bases and J dropped 0 bases, with 18 bases sitting between them. Per germline, CDR1 LNHDA and CDR2 SQIVND (reference sequence). This CDR3 comprises 16 residues. CDR3 in DNA: TGTGCCAGTAAAGAGGCAGGCCGACGACTGAACACTGAAGCTTTCTTT. It is translated as CASKEAGRRLNTEAFF.

This clone was found a few times. The chain recombines TRBV2 with TRBJ1-1; D call uncertain. The CDR3 is 12 amino acids. V was shortened by 6 bases and J by 0 bases, with 5 bases between the two germline ends. Germline V gene lookup returns CDR1 SNHLY and CDR2 FYNNEI. CDR3 loop: CASRVMNTEAFF. The CDR3 bases are TGTGCCAGCAGAGTAATGAACACTGAAGCTTTCTTT.

As DNA, the CDR3 is TGTGCCAGCAGCTTCCTCGGACAGGGGTCGTATTACACTGAAGCTTTCTTT. The encoded protein is CASSFLGQGSYYTEAFF. The chain uses TRBV7-9 and TRBJ1-1; 9 nucleotides match TRBD1. CDR1 and CDR2 from the germline V gene are SEHNR and FQNEAQ (reference sequence). The J segment lost 3 bases and the V segment lost 3 bases, leaving 11 bases of the junction unmatched. This CDR3 has 17 amino acids.

V is TRBV6-1 and J is TRBJ1-2; 7 nucleotides agree with TRBD1. CDR3 length: 11 amino acids. Germline lookup yields CDR1 MNHNS and CDR2 SASEGT. The V segment lost 8 bases and the J segment 8 bases; nucleotides outside the gene matches: 5. CDR3 DNA: TGTGCCAGCGGGAGGGGGCGAGGCTACACCTTC. Translated, it gives CASGRGRGYTF.

The V and J genes are TRBV19 and TRBJ2-2; no firm D call. There are 15 residues in the CDR3. Germline V CDR1 and CDR2: LNHDA, SQIVND (reference sequence). V dropped 2 bases and J dropped 6 bases, with 13 bases sitting between them. CDR3 bases: TGTGCCAGTAGTATATTCGGACGTATCTCCGGGGAGCTGTTTTTT. This codes for CASSIFGRISGELFF.